The rows below give T cell receptor beta chains drawn from one sample of a study of tumor-infiltrating lymphocytes in primary liver carcinoma. TCRdb recomputed calls from the multiplex PCR reads with MiXCR, one row per CDR3 protein. The sample yields tens of thousands of distinct CDR3 sequences, 72% seen once. Specimen: liver tumor tissue from sampling region 1. These receptors were taken from a man aged 35 to 55 with primary liver carcinoma and hepatitis B virus infection. Each CDR3 is given without its conserved first and last residue.

v_gene	len	CDR3aa
TRBV5-5	14	ASSFNGPGSNQPQH
TRBV29-1	13	NVDLVGGGNGERF
TRBV5-1	11	ASSLRGRETQY
TRBV19	12	ATSRDGGNYEQY
TRBV15	12	ATSRDMASTEAF
TRBV4-1	14	DSSQDGERGPKPLH
TRBV4-1	12	ASSQDSGTGELF
TRBV28	13	ATSLGRRPGYEQF
TRBV7-8	11	ASSGDKTYEQY
TRBV11-2	15	ASSPPGGQGFGTEAF
TRBV20-1	13	SAYLGTGRKDEQF
TRBV28	12	AIRKGGLGYGYT
TRBV20-1	13	SAPTRDRVDSPLH
TRBV4-1	14	ASSLRGGQVSYEQY
TRBV11-2	17	ASRTPRGGRPTSTDMQY
TRBV6-1	13	ASRLVAGAIDTQY
TRBV5-6	13	ASSLTPGRADTQY
TRBV6-2/TRBV6-3	17	ASSYFPLPAGDTIDTQY
TRBV25-1	12	ASSKGFEAHKQI
TRBV28	10	ASSLTGAEQY
TRBV28	16	ASSLSRGIGSFSDEQY
TRBV30	14	AWSSFGSADTGELF
TRBV11-2	14	ASSINRGSVARELV
TRBV14	13	ASSENRGLDTEAF
TRBV5-1	13	AGSLTSGRAGEQF
TRBV5-1	13	ASSPLTPTSGSQF
TRBV4-1	12	ASSRGSANQPQH
TRBV12-3/TRBV12-4	11	ASSLGPLSTQY
TRBV6-6	9	ANSAQGGYT
TRBV20-1	13	SARGKTVGHYEQY
TRBV11-2	10	ASSIDHGVLF
TRBV11-2	11	ASVQGAGSTIY
TRBV5-1	13	ASSPLTPTSGCQF
TRBV12-3/TRBV12-4	12	VSSRSGSSYEQN
TRBV6-1	12	ASSPGLSAYEQY
TRBV12-3/TRBV12-4	12	ASSITGTSDEQF
TRBV5-6	13	VSSLSNGRNTEAF
TRBV7-8	13	ASSLKGQLSYEQY
TRBV10-3	13	AMSGSTSGANVLT
TRBV5-4	11	TCRGGQSDGHT
TRBV29-1	14	SVELRDREVAGTQY
TRBV11-2	15	ASSLEAARGRANEQF
TRBV28	13	ASSPTGWRGETQY
TRBV5-1	10	GSIDLGAEQY
TRBV15	11	ATSFGPGTEAF
TRBV2	12	ASSEAENTGELF
TRBV20-1	11	SAVAGGNYEQY
TRBV11-2	12	VSSLSRRSDTQC
TRBV12-3/TRBV12-4	11	ANVGQGFNEQF
TRBV6-6	15	ASSCERQGGYDSPLH